This T cell receptor beta chain derives from a study of T cell changes during pregnancy in multiple sclerosis. This table comes from immunoSEQ multiplex PCR, and its TCRdb copy is limited to in-frame clones, with some not included. Of tens of thousands of clones in the sample, roughly nine tenths are singletons; the top ten hold 0.6% to 0.85%. The V end was cut by 6 bases, the J end by 4 bases, with 16 bases between. The CDR3 spans 14 residues. Germline CDR1 and CDR2: SGHTA and FQGNSA. Here the sequenced sample was CD4+ T cells from peripheral blood mononuclear cells, taken in the third trimester of pregnancy. J is TRBJ2-7 and V is TRBV7-2, with a possible D match to TRBD1 (6 bases). This clonotype was sampled from a female donor in good health, enrolled as a control in a pregnancy study. CDR3 residues: CASSHRVFGYEQYF. As DNA, the CDR3 is TGTGCCAGCAGTCACAGGGTCTTCGGTTACGAGCAGTACTTC.